One and the same sample provided the 20 T cell receptor beta chains below, sequenced in a study of blood T cell repertoires in COVID-19. Profiled with immunoSEQ multiplex PCR; TCRdb holds only in-frame clones, not every one. The repertoire holds about 72,000 clones, with about 81% as singletons. Sequencing was performed on peripheral blood. The receptors come from a human donor in a cohort sampled during active COVID-19.

The sample holds a few counts of this clone. The V call is TRBV19, the J call TRBJ2-7, with 8 positions matching TRBD1. The germline V gene has CDR1 LNHDA and CDR2 SQIVND (reference sequence). The CDR3 totals 12 residues. Unmatched junction bases numbered 7, after V lost 10 bases and J lost 5 bases. The CDR3 region is CATDGQGHEQYF. CDR3 in DNA: TGTGCCACCGATGGACAGGGCCACGAGCAGTACTTC.

The CDR3 reads CASDRGGSPLHF. The CDR3 DNA sequence: TGTGCCTCAGACAGGGGAGGATCACCCCTCCACTTT. The J gene is TRBJ1-6, the V gene TRBV30, with 8 bases matching TRBD1. This CDR3 contains 12 residues. The germline V gene encodes CDR1 GTSNPN and CDR2 SVGIG (reference sequence). Unmatched junction bases numbered 6, after V lost 7 bases and J lost 10 bases. Combining the CDR3 with reference TRBV30 and TRBJ1-6 gives the whole variable domain SQTIHQWPATLVQPVGSPLSLECTVEGTSNPNLYWYRQAAGRGLQLLFYSVGIGQISSEVPQNLSASRPQDRQFILSSKKLLLSDSGFYLCASDRGGSPLHFGNGTRLTVT.

V and J are TRBV6-2 or TRBV6-3 and TRBJ1-1, with D possibly matching TRBD1 (5 bases). CDR3 length: 14 amino acids. Trimming cost V 6 bases and J 1 base, with 12 bases left between them. The germline V gene has CDR1 MNHEY and CDR2 SVGEGT. CDR3 protein: CASSDGGGNTEAFF. The CDR3 DNA reads as TGTGCCAGCAGCGATGGGGGGGGGAACACTGAAGCTTTCTTT.

The chain joins TRBV29-1 to TRBJ2-2, with D possibly being TRBD1 (6 bases). CDR1 SQVTM and CDR2 ANQGSEA come from the germline V gene. The CDR3 extends over 14 amino acids. V lost 5 bases and J 5 bases, leaving 15 bases between the germline ends. Here the CDR3 reads CSVQQGIGTGELFF. CDR3 nucleotides: TGCAGCGTTCAGCAGGGGATTGGTACCGGGGAGCTGTTTTTT.

This chain uses TRBV6-5 with TRBJ2-3; D may be TRBD2 (5 bases). This CDR3 has 15 amino acids. V dropped 5 bases and J dropped 1 base, with 13 bases sitting between them. Per the germline V gene, CDR1 is MNHEY and CDR2 is SVGAGI. The DNA for the CDR3 is TGTGCCAGCAGTCGAGAGGGATTAGGCACAGATACGCAGTATTTT. It codes for CASSREGLGTDTQYF.

This chain connects TRBV7-2 to TRBJ2-3, with 7 bases matching TRBD2. CDR1 and CDR2 (germline): SGHTA, FQGNSA. The CDR3 totals 15 residues. With 5 bases clipped from V and 5 bases from J, the junction kept 10 bases outside the gene matches. The CDR3 here is CASSAPGLQGDTQYF. The CDR3 DNA follows: TGTGCCAGCAGCGCACCGGGACTACAAGGAGATACGCAGTATTTT.

V gene TRBV5-6 combines with J gene TRBJ2-5; 9 nucleotides align to TRBD2. Trimming cost V 0 bases and J 5 bases; bases outside gene matches: 8. In germline, CDR1 is SGHDT, CDR2 YYEEEE. This CDR3 is 16 amino acids long. The CDR3 sequence: CASSLEARGGVETQYF. For the CDR3, the DNA is TGTGCCAGCAGCTTGGAGGCTCGCGGGGGGGTGGAGACCCAGTACTTC.

The chain has TRBV6-5 and TRBJ2-7, with TRBD1 identical over 8 bases. Per germline, CDR1 MNHEY and CDR2 SVGAGI. V trimming: 6 bases; J trimming: 1 base; junction bases outside the gene matches: 8. CDR3 length equals 15 residues. The CDR3 DNA reads TGTGCCAGCAGATTTCGGGACAGGTGGTCCTACGAGCAGTACTTC. Translation gives CASRFRDRWSYEQYF.

The chain couples TRBV5-1 to TRBJ1-4, with 9 bases aligning to TRBD1. Germline CDR1 and CDR2: SGHRS and YFSETQ. After removal of 4 bases from V and 8 bases from J, the junction contained 12 bases not matched to a gene. The CDR3 spans 16 residues. For the CDR3, the DNA is TGCGCCAGCAGCCGGGGACAGGGTTACGTTGGGGAAAAACTGTTTTTT. Its translation: CASSRGQGYVGEKLFF.

The chain uses TRBV30 and TRBJ1-1, with D possibly matching TRBD1 (5 bases). Germline assignment: CDR1 GTSNPN and CDR2 SVGIG (reference sequence). V gave up 7 bases and J gave up 3 bases, with 15 bases separating them. The length of the CDR3 is 13 residues. The CDR3 region is CAFRIRVDTEAFF. DNA for the CDR3: TGTGCCTTTAGGATCAGGGTCGACACTGAAGCTTTCTTT.

The J gene is TRBJ1-6, the V gene TRBV3-1 (or the pseudogene TRBV3-2), with 7 bases fitting TRBD1. V was pared by 2 bases and J by 3 bases, with 7 bases of the junction left unmatched. CDR1 is LGHDT and CDR2 is YNNKEL in the germline V gene (reference sequence). The CDR3 extends over 17 amino acids. The DNA of the CDR3 is TGTGCCAGCAGCCAATCAGGGGGGAGACTCTATAATTCACCCCTCCACTTT. This gives the protein CASSQSGGRLYNSPLHF.

The CDR3 coding sequence is TGTGCCAGCAGCGCGAGTTGGGATACGCAGTATTTT. It encodes CASSASWDTQYF. This chain connects TRBV7-9 to TRBJ2-3; D not resolved. Germline V gene lookup returns CDR1 SEHNR and CDR2 FQNEAQ (reference sequence). The CDR3 has 12 residues. Trimming cost V 5 bases and J 6 bases, with 9 bases left between them.

The chain has TRBV25-1 and TRBJ2-5; the match to TRBD2 covers 12 bases. The germline V gene has CDR1 MGHDK and CDR2 SYGVNS. The CDR3 consists of 14 residues. V dropped 4 bases and J dropped 5; count of bases not matched to a gene: 2. CDR3 DNA: TGTGCCAGCAGTGCTAGCGGGGGGGTGGAGACCCAGTACTTC. This gives the protein CASSASGGVETQYF.

V and J are TRBV30 and TRBJ1-5; no firm D call. The V gene's germline CDR1 is GTSNPN and CDR2 SVGIG (reference sequence). This CDR3 region has 13 residues. The V gene lost 1 base and the J gene lost 4 bases, with 8 bases spanning the gap. CDR3 amino acids: CAWSAQSNQPQHF. The CDR3, as DNA: TGTGCCTGGAGTGCACAGTCGAATCAGCCCCAGCATTTT.

V gene TRBV4-2 combines with J gene TRBJ1-3, with D tentatively TRBD1 (6 bases). Trimming pared 3 bases from V and 7 bases from J, leaving 25 bases between. The CDR3 is 18 amino acids. Germline V gene data show CDR1 as LGHNA and CDR2 as YNFKEQ. In nucleotides, the CDR3 is TGTGCCAGCAGCCAGTACCCAGGGCAGGGGCGACCTACCAACACCATATATTTT. It is translated as CASSQYPGQGRPTNTIYF.

DNA for the CDR3: TGCGCCAGCAGCTTGCGTACTGCGGTTCCGACCTACGAGCAGTACTTC. It yields the protein CASSLRTAVPTYEQYF. The chain couples TRBV5-1 to TRBJ2-7, with D unresolved. Trimming took off 1 base at V and 2 bases at J, with 16 bases between the two ends. Germline-derived CDR1 and CDR2 are SGHRS and YFSETQ. This CDR3 spans 16 amino acids.

The chain has TRBV5-1 and TRBJ1-1, with D possibly TRBD1 on 5 matching bases. CDR1 and CDR2 (germline): SGHRS, YFSETQ. The CDR3 totals 15 residues. V lost 4 bases, J lost 0 bases, and 13 bases lay in between. CDR3 nucleotides: TGCGCCAGCAGCCCCGAACAGGTATTGAACACTGAAGCTTTCTTT. This gives the protein CASSPEQVLNTEAFF.

A remark on this clone: The sample holds other DNA sequences that translate to the same CDR3. Written as DNA, the CDR3 is TGTGCCAGCAGCTTCGGGGACATCAATCAGCCCCAGCATTTT. Amino acid sequence: CASSFGDINQPQHF. The rearrangement uses TRBV7-9 and TRBJ1-5; tentative D call: TRBD1 (6 bases). Per germline, CDR1 SEHNR and CDR2 FQNEAQ (reference sequence). V was pared by 3 bases and J by 3 bases, with 9 bases between. The CDR3 loop spans 14 amino acids.

The genes are TRBV28 and TRBJ1-1; D remains unclear. Germline CDR1 is MDHEN and CDR2 is SYDVKM. This CDR3 comprises 13 residues. Trimming pared 7 bases from V and 1 base from J, leaving 10 bases between. The CDR3 coding sequence is TGTGCCAGCATCCTGGGCCAGAACACTGAAGCTTTCTTT. As protein: CASILGQNTEAFF.

The chain combines TRBV4-3 with TRBJ1-2, with 9 bases fitting TRBD1. This CDR3 has 16 amino acids. CDR1 is LGHNA and CDR2 is YSLEER in the germline V gene. The ends lost 5 bases at V and 2 bases at J; junction bases unmatched: 9. The DNA of the CDR3 is TGCGCCAGCAGCTCACACTCCGGGACAGGGAACTATGGCTACACCTTC. It is translated as CASSSHSGTGNYGYTF.